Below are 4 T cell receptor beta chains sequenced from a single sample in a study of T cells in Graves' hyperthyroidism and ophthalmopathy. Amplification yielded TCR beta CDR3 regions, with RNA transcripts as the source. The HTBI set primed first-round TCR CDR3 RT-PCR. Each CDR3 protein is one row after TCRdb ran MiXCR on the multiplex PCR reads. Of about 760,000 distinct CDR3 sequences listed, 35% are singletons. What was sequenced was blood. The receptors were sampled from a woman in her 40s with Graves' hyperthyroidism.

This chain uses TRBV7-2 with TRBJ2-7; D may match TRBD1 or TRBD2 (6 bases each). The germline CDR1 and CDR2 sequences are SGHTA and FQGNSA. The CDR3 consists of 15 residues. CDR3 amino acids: CASEGGGVWVREQYF. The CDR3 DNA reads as TGTGCTAGCGAGGGGGGAGGTGTTTGGGTACGCGAGCAGTACTTC.

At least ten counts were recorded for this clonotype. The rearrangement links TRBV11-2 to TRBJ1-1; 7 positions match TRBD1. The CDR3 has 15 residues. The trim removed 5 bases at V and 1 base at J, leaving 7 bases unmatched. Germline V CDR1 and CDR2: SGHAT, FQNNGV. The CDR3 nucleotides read TGTGCCAGCAGCAAACCGGGACAGAAGAACACTGAAGCTTTCTTT. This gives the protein CASSKPGQKNTEAFF.

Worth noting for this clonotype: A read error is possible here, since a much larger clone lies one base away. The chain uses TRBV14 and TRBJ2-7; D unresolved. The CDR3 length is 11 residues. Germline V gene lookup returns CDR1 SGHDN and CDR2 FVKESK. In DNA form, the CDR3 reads TGTGCCAGCAACCAAGTCTACGAGCAGTACTTC. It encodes CASNQVYEQYF.

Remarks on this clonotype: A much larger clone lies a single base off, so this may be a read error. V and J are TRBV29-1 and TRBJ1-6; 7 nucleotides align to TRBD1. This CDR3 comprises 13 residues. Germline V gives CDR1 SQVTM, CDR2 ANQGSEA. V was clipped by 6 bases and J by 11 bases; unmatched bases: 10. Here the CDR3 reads CSVRDSTDPPLHF. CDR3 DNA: TGCAGCGTCCGGGACAGCACAGATCCACCCCTCCACTTT.